This TCR beta chain was obtained from a study of blood T cells in healthy people across ages. With respect to this clonotype: What it recognizes is unknown. A much larger clone sits a single nucleotide away, making a read error possible.

V gave up 1 base and J gave up 2 bases; unmatched junction bases: 2. Per the germline V gene, CDR1 is LGHNA and CDR2 is YNFKEQ. CDR3 length equals 14 residues. Findings and caveats of the study: A roughly linear age-dependent decrease characterized TCR beta diversity per million T cells. It was not possible, with unsorted PBMCs, to conclusively compare naive and antigen-experienced cells. Higher diversity and more naive CD4+ cells were features of long-lived donors, compared to aged donors.

For the second PCR, which ran for roughly 6 to 11 cycles, a sample-barcoded 5' primer and a J-beta primer mix were used. Each cDNA molecule, via a template-switch adaptor with 12 random nucleotides, was tagged. TCRdb re-called the 5' RACE reads through MiXCR, storing one row per CDR3 protein. Among fewer than 700,000 distinct CDR3 sequences listed, under 55% were seen once. J is TRBJ2-7 and V is TRBV4-2, with 7 positions matching TRBD2. The receptor was derived from a man aged 80 or over in good health. The specimen sequenced was blood. The DNA for the CDR3 is TGTGCCAGCAGCCAAGGCGGGGGAACCTACGAGCAGTACTTC. It specifies CASSQGGGTYEQYF.